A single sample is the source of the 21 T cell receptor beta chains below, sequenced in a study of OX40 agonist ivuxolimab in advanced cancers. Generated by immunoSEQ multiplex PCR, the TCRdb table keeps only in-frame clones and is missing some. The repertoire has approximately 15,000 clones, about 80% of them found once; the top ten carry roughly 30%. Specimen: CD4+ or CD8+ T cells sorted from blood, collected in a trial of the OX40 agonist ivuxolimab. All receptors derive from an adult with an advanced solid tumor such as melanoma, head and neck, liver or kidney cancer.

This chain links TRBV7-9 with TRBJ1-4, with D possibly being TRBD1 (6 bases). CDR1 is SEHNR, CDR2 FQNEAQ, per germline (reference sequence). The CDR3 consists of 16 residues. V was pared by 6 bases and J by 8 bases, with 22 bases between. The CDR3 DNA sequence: TGTGCCAGCAGTCGAAGGTTAGGACAGATGGGGGAAAAACTGTTTTTT. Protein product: CASSRRLGQMGEKLFF.

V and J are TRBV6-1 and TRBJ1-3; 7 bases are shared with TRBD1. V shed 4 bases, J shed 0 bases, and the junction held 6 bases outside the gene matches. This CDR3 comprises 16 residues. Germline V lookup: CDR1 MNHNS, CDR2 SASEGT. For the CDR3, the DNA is TGTGCCAGCAGTGTAACGGGACAGACCTCTGGAAACACCATATATTTT. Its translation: CASSVTGQTSGNTIYF.

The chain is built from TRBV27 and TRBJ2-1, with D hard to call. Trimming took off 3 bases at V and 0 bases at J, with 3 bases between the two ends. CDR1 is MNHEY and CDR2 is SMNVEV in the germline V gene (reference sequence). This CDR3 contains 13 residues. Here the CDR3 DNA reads TGTGCCAGCAGTTTGGTCTCCTACAATGAGCAGTTCTTC. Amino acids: CASSLVSYNEQFF.

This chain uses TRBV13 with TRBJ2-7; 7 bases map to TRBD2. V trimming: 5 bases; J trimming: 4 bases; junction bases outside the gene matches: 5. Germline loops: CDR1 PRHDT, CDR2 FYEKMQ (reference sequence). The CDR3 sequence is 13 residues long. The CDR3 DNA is TGTGCCAGCAGCGGGGGGGAGGGTTACGAGCAGTACTTC. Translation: CASSGGEGYEQYF.

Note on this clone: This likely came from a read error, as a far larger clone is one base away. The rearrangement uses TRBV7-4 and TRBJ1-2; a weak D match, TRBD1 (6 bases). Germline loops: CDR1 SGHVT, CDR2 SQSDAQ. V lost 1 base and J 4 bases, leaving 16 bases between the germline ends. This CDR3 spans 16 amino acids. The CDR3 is CASSLDRSGACYGYTF. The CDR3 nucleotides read TGTGCCAGCAGCTTAGATCGGTCGGGGGCTTGCTATGGCTACACCTTC.

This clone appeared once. DNA for the CDR3: TGTGCCAGCTCAGAAGGTCAGGCCGTCTATGGCTACACCTTC. This gives the protein CASSEGQAVYGYTF. The gene calls are TRBV5-4 and TRBJ1-2; no reliable D call. Trimming removed 7 bases at V and 4 bases at J, with 17 bases between. Germline V gene lookup returns CDR1 SGHNT and CDR2 YYREEE (reference sequence). This CDR3 is 14 amino acids long.

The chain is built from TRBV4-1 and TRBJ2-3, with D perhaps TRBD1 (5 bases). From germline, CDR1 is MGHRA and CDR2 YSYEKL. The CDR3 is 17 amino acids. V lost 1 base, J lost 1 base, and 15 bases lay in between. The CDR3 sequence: CASSQAPQGIRTDTQYF. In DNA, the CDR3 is TGCGCCAGCAGCCAAGCGCCGCAGGGTATACGCACAGATACGCAGTATTTT.

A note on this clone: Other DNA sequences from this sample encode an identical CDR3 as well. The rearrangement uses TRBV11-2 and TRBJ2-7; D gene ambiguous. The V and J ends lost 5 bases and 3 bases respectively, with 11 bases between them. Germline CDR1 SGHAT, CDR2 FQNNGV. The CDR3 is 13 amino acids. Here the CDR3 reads CASSPGPNYEQYF. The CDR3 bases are TGTGCCAGCAGCCCCGGGCCAAACTACGAGCAGTACTTC.

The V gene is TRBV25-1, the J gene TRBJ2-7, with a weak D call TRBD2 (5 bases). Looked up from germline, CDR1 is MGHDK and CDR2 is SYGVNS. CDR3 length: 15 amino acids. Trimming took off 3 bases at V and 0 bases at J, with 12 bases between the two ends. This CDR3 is CASSETIGDSYEQYF. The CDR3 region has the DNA TGTGCCAGCAGTGAGACTATCGGGGACTCCTACGAGCAGTACTTC.

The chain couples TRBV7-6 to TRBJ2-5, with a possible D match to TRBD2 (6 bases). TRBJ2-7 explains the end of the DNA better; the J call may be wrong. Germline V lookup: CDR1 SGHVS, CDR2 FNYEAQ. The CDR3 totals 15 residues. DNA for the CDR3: TGTGCCAGCAGCTTATATACGGGAGAGTTCTACGAGCAGTACTTC. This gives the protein CASSLYTGEFYEQYF.

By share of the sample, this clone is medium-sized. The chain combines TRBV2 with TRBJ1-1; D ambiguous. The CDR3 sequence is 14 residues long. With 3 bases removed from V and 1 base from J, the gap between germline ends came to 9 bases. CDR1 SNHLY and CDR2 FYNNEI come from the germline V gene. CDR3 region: CASSDHHPNTEAFF. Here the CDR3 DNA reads TGTGCCAGCAGTGACCATCACCCGAACACTGAAGCTTTCTTT. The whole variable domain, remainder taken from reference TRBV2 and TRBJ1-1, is EPEVTQTPSHQVTQMGQEVILRCVPISNHLYFYWYRQILGQKVEFLVSFYNNEISEKSEIFDDQFSVERPDGSNFTLKIRSTKLEDSAMYFCASSDHHPNTEAFFGQGTRLTVV.

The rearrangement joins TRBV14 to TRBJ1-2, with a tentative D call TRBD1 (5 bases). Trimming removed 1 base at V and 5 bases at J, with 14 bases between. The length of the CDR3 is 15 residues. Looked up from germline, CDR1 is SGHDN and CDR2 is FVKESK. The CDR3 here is CASSQGGGVGYGYTF. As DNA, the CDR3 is TGTGCCAGCAGCCAAGGCGGGGGAGTTGGGTATGGCTACACCTTC. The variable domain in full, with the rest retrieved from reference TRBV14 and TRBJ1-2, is EAGVTQFPSHSVIEKGQTVTLRCDPISGHDNLYWYRRVMGKEIKFLLHFVKESKQDESGMPNNRFLAERTGGTYSTLKVQPAELEDSGVYFCASSQGGGVGYGYTFGSGTRLTVV.

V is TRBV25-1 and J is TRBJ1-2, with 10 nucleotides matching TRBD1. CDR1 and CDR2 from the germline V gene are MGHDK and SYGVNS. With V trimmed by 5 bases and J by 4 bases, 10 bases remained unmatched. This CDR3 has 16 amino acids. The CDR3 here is CASSSRGTGAPYGYTF. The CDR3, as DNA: TGTGCCAGCAGTTCGCGGGGGACAGGGGCTCCCTATGGCTACACCTTC.

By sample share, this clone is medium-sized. The CDR3 DNA sequence: TGTGCCAGCAGCACTAGTACGGAGAATGAGCAGTTCTTC. It encodes CASSTSTENEQFF. The chain links TRBV6-5 to TRBJ2-1; TRBD2 might be the D (5 bases). The germline gives CDR1 MNHEY, CDR2 SVGAGI. Trimming cost V 6 bases and J 7 bases, with 13 bases left between them. There are 13 residues in the CDR3.

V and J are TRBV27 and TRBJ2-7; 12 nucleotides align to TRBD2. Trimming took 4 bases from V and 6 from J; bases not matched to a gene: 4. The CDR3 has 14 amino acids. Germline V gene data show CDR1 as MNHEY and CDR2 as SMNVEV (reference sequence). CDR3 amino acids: CASSSGTSGLEQYF. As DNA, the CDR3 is TGTGCCAGCAGTTCCGGGACTAGCGGGCTCGAGCAGTACTTC.

CDR3 region: CASSTGNEQFF. The CDR3 nucleotides read TGTGCCAGCAGCACGGGAAATGAGCAGTTCTTC. The chain is built from TRBV5-6 and TRBJ2-1; D is possibly TRBD2 (5 bases). Between the trimmed V and J ends, which lost 4 bases and 7 bases, there was a span of 6 bases. Germline V CDR1 and CDR2: SGHDT, YYEEEE. The CDR3 has 11 residues.

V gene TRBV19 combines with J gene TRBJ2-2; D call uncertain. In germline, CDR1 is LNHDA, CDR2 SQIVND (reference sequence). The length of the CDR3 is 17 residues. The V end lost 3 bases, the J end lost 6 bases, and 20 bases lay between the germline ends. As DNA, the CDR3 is TGTGCCAGTAGTATTAGTACGCACACTTCAAGATCCGGGGAGCTGTTTTTT. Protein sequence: CASSISTHTSRSGELFF.

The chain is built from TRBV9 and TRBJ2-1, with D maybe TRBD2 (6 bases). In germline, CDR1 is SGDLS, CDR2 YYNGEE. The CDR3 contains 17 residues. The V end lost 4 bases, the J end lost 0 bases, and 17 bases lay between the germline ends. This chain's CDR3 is CASSSAAGSSSYNEQFF. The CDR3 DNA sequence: TGTGCCAGCAGCTCAGCGGCGGGATCGAGCTCCTACAATGAGCAGTTCTTC.

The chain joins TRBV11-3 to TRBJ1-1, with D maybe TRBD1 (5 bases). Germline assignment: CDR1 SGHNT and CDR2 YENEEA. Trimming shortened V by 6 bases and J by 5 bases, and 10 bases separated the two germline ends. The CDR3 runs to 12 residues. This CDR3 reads CASRFQGTEAFF. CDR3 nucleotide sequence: TGTGCCAGCAGATTTCAGGGAACTGAAGCTTTCTTT.

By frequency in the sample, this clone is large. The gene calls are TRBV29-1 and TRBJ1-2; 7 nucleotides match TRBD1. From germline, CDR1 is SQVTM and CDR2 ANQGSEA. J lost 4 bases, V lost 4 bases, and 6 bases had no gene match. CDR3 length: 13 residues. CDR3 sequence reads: CSVADREGYGYTF. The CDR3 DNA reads TGCAGCGTTGCCGACAGGGAAGGCTATGGCTACACCTTC.

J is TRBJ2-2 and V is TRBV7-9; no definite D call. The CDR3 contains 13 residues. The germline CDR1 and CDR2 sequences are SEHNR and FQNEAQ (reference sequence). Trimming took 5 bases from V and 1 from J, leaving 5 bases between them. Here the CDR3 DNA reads TGTGCCAGCAGCCCCCGGAACACCGGGGAGCTGTTTTTT. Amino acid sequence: CASSPRNTGELFF.